This T cell receptor (beta chain) stems from a study of cytomegalovirus exposure and HLA in healthy donors. Broader study findings: There were several of the most significant clusters that appeared linked to common viral pathogens in a later analysis. The study recorded 160 or so TCR beta chains that were cytomegalovirus-associated.

The CDR3 runs 12 residues. Deletions cut 2 bases from V and 6 bases from J, with 7 bases between. The germline gives CDR1 SNHLY, CDR2 FYNNEI. This clone was detected only a few times. Its specificity is unknown. The PCR used 60 Vbeta and 13 Jbeta primers. Generated by immunoSEQ multiplex PCR, the TCRdb table keeps only in-frame clones and is missing some. The table lists around 68,000 clones, about 85% of them singletons. The chain employs TRBV2 and TRBJ2-5, with D hard to call. This TCR was recovered from a female donor in good health and CMV-seronegative. Sequencing was carried out using PBMCs. In DNA form, the CDR3 reads TGTGCCAGCAGTGAAAGCGTGCAGACCCAGTACTTC. This encodes CASSESVQTQYF.